The 3 T cell receptor beta chains listed next were all sequenced from one sample in a study of cytomegalovirus exposure and HLA in healthy donors. Some clones are missing from TCRdb's copy, which holds only in-frame ones; the method was immunoSEQ multiplex PCR. The sample holds over 200,000 clones, roughly 84% seen once. Sequencing was done on a sample of PBMCs. These receptor sequences come from a woman in her late teens or twenties in good health and CMV-seropositive.

The V call is TRBV27, the J call TRBJ2-1; TRBD1 matches at 7 bases. In germline, CDR1 is MNHEY, CDR2 SMNVEV (reference sequence). Unmatched junction bases numbered 4, after V lost 4 bases and J lost 4 bases. The CDR3 is 14 residues long. CDR3 in amino acids: CASSSGDSYNEQFF. The CDR3, as DNA: TGTGCCAGCAGTTCCGGGGACAGTTACAATGAGCAGTTCTTC.

The chain has TRBV7-6 and TRBJ1-1; 7 nucleotides line up with TRBD1. Germline trimming cut 5 bases from V and 1 base from J; bases unmatched to any gene: 4. Germline V CDR1 and CDR2: SGHVS, FNYEAQ. The CDR3 is 14 amino acids. The CDR3 coding sequence is TGTGCCAGCAGCCCGGGACAGACGAACACTGAAGCTTTCTTT. It yields the protein CASSPGQTNTEAFF.

A single count supports this clone. The same CDR3 can be traced to other DNA sequences in this sample. V usage is TRBV9 and J usage is TRBJ1-1; no reliable D call. Trimming took off 0 bases at V and 1 base at J, with 4 bases between the two ends. The CDR3 loop spans 13 amino acids. CDR1 SGDLS and CDR2 YYNGEE come from the germline V gene. The chain's CDR3 is CASSVGRNTEAFF. CDR3 bases: TGTGCCAGCAGCGTAGGGAGGAACACTGAAGCTTTCTTT.